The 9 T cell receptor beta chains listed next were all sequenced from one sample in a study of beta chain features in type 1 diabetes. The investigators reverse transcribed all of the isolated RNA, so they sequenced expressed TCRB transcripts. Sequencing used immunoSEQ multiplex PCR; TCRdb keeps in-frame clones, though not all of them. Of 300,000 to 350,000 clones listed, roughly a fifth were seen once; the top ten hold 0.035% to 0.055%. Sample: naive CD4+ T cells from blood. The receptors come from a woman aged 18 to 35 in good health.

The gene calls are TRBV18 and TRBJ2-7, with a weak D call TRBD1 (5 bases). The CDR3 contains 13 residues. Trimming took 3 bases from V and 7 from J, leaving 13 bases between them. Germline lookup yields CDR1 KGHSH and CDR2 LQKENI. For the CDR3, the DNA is TGTGCCAGCTCACCCCGGACAATGGAGGAGCAGTACTTC. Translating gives CASSPRTMEEQYF.

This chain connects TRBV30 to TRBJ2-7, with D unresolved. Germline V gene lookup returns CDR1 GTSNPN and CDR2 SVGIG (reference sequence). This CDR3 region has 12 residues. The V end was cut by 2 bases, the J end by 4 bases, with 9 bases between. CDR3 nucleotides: TGTGCCTGGAGTAACGCCCTATACGAGCAGTACTTC. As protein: CAWSNALYEQYF.

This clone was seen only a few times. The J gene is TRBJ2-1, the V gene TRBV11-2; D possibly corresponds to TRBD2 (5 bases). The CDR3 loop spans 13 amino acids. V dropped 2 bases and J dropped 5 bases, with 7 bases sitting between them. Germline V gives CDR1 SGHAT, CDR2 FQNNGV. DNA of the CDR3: TGTGCCAGCAGCTTACGACTAAACAATGAGCAGTTCTTC. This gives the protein CASSLRLNNEQFF.

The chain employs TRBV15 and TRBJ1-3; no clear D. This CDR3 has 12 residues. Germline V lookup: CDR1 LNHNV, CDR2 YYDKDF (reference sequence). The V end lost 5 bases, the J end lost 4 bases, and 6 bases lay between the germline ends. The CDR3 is CATSAQGNTIYF. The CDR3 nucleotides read TGTGCCACCAGCGCCCAGGGAAACACCATATATTTT.

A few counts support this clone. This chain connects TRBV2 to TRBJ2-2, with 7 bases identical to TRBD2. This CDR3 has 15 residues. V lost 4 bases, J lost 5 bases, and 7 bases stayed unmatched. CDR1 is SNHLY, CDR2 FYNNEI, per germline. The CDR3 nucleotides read TGTGCCAGCAGTGCATGGGGCGGGAGAACCGGGGAGCTGTTTTTT. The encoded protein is CASSAWGGRTGELFF.

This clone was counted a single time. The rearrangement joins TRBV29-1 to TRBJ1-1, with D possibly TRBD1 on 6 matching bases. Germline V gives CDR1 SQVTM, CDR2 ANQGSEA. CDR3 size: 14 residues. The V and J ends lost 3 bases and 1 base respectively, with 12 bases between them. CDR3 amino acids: CSVDVGRGNTEAFF. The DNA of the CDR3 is TGCAGCGTTGACGTTGGCAGGGGGAACACTGAAGCTTTCTTT.

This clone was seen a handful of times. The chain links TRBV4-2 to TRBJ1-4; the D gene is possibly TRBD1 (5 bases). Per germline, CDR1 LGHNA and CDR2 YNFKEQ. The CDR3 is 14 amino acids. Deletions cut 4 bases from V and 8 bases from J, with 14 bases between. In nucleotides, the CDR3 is TGTGCCAGCAGCCCCGGGACTCGGGAGGAAAAACTGTTTTTT. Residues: CASSPGTREEKLFF.

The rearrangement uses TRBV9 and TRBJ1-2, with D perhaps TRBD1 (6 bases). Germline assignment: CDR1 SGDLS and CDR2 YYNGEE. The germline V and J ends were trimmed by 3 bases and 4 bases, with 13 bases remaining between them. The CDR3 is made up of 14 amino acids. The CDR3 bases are TGTGCCAGCAGCGACACAGGGATAAGCTATGGCTACACCTTC. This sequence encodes CASSDTGISYGYTF.

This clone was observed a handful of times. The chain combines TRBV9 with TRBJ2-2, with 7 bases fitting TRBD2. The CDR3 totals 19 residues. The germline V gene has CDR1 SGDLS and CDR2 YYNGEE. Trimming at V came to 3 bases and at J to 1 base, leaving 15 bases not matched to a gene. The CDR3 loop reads CASSGSRGGPSLNTGELFF. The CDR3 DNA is TGTGCCAGCAGCGGTTCGCGGGGAGGGCCTTCCCTGAACACCGGGGAGCTGTTTTTT.